The rows below give T cell receptor beta chains drawn from one sample of a study of blood T cell repertoires in COVID-19. Sequencing used immunoSEQ multiplex PCR; TCRdb keeps in-frame clones, though not all of them. The repertoire holds roughly 300,000 clones, under 90% seen once, with about 4.1% in the top ten. Sequencing was done on a sample of PBMCs or T cells enriched from blood (not recorded which). All receptors derive from a man aged 25-40 years who had recovered from COVID-19. The CDR3 runs from the conserved cysteine through the conserved F or W. The D gene is left open where the match is weak. Some rows mark clone size as missing; the rest say once, few, many or name a class of expanded clone.

D gene: .
clone size: .
V gene: TRBV29-1
J gene: TRBJ2-1
CDR3 DNA: TGCAGAGCAAATGGGGGGAAGCGGAATGAGCAGTTCTTC
CDR3 protein: CRANGGKRNEQFF

D gene: .
clone size: .
V gene: TRBV3-1/TRBV3-2
J gene: TRBJ1-1
CDR3 DNA: TGTGCCAGCAGAGGGGGAACTGAAGCTTTCTTT
CDR3 protein: CASRGGTEAFF

D gene: .
clone size: .
V gene: TRBV4-1
J gene: TRBJ2-1
CDR3 DNA: TGCGCCAGCAGCCAAGGACGGGCTAGCTTCAATGAGCAGTTCTTC
CDR3 protein: CASSQGRASFNEQFF

D gene: .
clone size: .
V gene: TRBV9
J gene: TRBJ1-2
CDR3 DNA: TGTGCCAGCAGCGTAGGGGACACGATCAATGGCTACACCTTC
CDR3 protein: CASSVGDTINGYTF

D gene: .
clone size: .
V gene: TRBV5-1
J gene: TRBJ2-5
CDR3 DNA: TGCGCCAGCAGCTACTACTCCTATAGCGGTGGGGCCGTGGAGACCCAGTACTTC
CDR3 protein: CASSYYSYSGGAVETQYF

D gene: TRBD2
clone size: .
V gene: TRBV24-1
J gene: TRBJ2-3
CDR3 DNA: TGTGCCACCAGTGTTAGCGGGAGGGCCACAGATACGCAGTATTTT
CDR3 protein: CATSVSGRATDTQYF

D gene: TRBD1
clone size: .
V gene: TRBV4-1
J gene: TRBJ2-1
CDR3 DNA: TGCGCCAGCAGCCAAGGCCTTAGGGGGCAAAATGAGCAGTTCTTC
CDR3 protein: CASSQGLRGQNEQFF

D gene: .
clone size: .
V gene: TRBV18
J gene: TRBJ1-6
CDR3 DNA: TGTGCCAGCTCAATCGGGATGGTTGATAAGGCATCACCCCTCCACTTT
CDR3 protein: CASSIGMVDKASPLHF

D gene: .
clone size: .
V gene: TRBV5-4
J gene: TRBJ2-2
CDR3 DNA: TGTGCCAGCAGCCGCCCCGGCAGCCGGGACACCGGGGAGCTGTTTTTT
CDR3 protein: CASSRPGSRDTGELFF

D gene: TRBD1
clone size: .
V gene: TRBV9
J gene: TRBJ1-4
CDR3 DNA: TGTGCCAGCAGCCCCCGGACAGGGAAGACTGAAAAACTGTTTTTT
CDR3 protein: CASSPRTGKTEKLFF

D gene: .
clone size: .
V gene: TRBV25-1
J gene: TRBJ1-1
CDR3 DNA: TGTGCCAGCAGTGAAACCGGGCTGGCGGGGACTGAAGCTTTCTTT
CDR3 protein: CASSETGLAGTEAFF

D gene: TRBD1
clone size: .
V gene: TRBV6-1
J gene: TRBJ1-5
CDR3 DNA: TGTGCCAGCAGTGAGCCGGGACAGCTTTTCAATCAGCCCCAGCATTTT
CDR3 protein: CASSEPGQLFNQPQHF

D gene: .
clone size: once
V gene: TRBV30
J gene: TRBJ1-1
CDR3 DNA: TGTGCCTGGAGTGGCGAGTTATTTCAGGGAAACCGTAAAGCTTTCTTT
CDR3 protein: CAWSGELFQGNRKAFF

D gene: TRBD1
clone size: .
V gene: TRBV29-1
J gene: TRBJ1-2
CDR3 DNA: TGCAGCGTGCCCGACAGGGAATCGCATGGCTACACCTTC
CDR3 protein: CSVPDRESHGYTF

D gene: .
clone size: .
V gene: TRBV4-1
J gene: TRBJ1-2
CDR3 DNA: TGCGCCAGCAGCCAAGATGGGGCGGGGGCGGCCTATGGCTACACCTTC
CDR3 protein: CASSQDGAGAAYGYTF

D gene: .
clone size: .
V gene: TRBV10-1
J gene: TRBJ2-3
CDR3 DNA: TGCGCCAGCAGTGAGGGGAGGAACCGACTATTCACAGATACGCAGTATTTT
CDR3 protein: CASSEGRNRLFTDTQYF

D gene: .
clone size: .
V gene: TRBV12-3/TRBV12-4
J gene: TRBJ1-4
CDR3 DNA: TGTGCCAGCAGTGGGCCTTTCTCTGAAAAACTGTTTTTT
CDR3 protein: CASSGPFSEKLFF

D gene: .
clone size: .
V gene: TRBV24-1
J gene: TRBJ1-5
CDR3 DNA: TGTGCCACCAGTGACGGGGGATCGAGCAATCAGCCCCAGCATTTT
CDR3 protein: CATSDGGSSNQPQHF

D gene: TRBD2
clone size: .
V gene: TRBV27
J gene: TRBJ2-7
CDR3 DNA: TGTGCCAGCAGCCCGGGACTAGACTACGAGCAGTACTTC
CDR3 protein: CASSPGLDYEQYF

D gene: TRBD2
clone size: .
V gene: TRBV5-1
J gene: TRBJ2-2
CDR3 DNA: TGCGCCAGCAGCACCGGGACTAGAGGTACCGGGGAGCTGTTTTTT
CDR3 protein: CASSTGTRGTGELFF

D gene: .
clone size: .
V gene: TRBV4-1
J gene: TRBJ1-1
CDR3 DNA: TGCGCCAGCAGCCAAGAGGGACTTAAGGCTTTCTTT
CDR3 protein: CASSQEGLKAFF

D gene: TRBD2
clone size: .
V gene: TRBV6-5
J gene: TRBJ2-3
CDR3 DNA: TGTGCCAGCAGTCTAGCGGGAGTATTGACAGATACGCAGTATTTT
CDR3 protein: CASSLAGVLTDTQYF

D gene: TRBD1
clone size: few
V gene: TRBV3-1/TRBV3-2
J gene: TRBJ2-6
CDR3 DNA: TGTGCCAGCAGCCCTACACAGGGGGTGTCTTCTGGGGCCAACGTCCTGACTTTC
CDR3 protein: CASSPTQGVSSGANVLTF

D gene: .
clone size: .
V gene: TRBV10-1
J gene: TRBJ2-1
CDR3 DNA: TGCGCCAGCAGTGATCTGCGGGACAGCAGCTCCTACAATGAGCAGTTCTTC
CDR3 protein: CASSDLRDSSSYNEQFF

D gene: .
clone size: .
V gene: TRBV7-2
J gene: TRBJ2-2
CDR3 DNA: TGTGCCAGCAGCTTCTCCACCGGGGAGCTGTTTTTT
CDR3 protein: CASSFSTGELFF

D gene: TRBD2
clone size: .
V gene: TRBV11-3
J gene: TRBJ2-1
CDR3 DNA: TGTGCCAGCAGCTTAAGTAGCGGGAGGGGCCACAATGAGCAGTTCTTC
CDR3 protein: CASSLSSGRGHNEQFF

D gene: TRBD1
clone size: .
V gene: TRBV6-5
J gene: TRBJ2-1
CDR3 DNA: TGTGCCAGCGGCCAGGGGGCTCGGCAGTTCTTC
CDR3 protein: CASGQGARQFF

D gene: .
clone size: .
V gene: TRBV14
J gene: TRBJ2-5
CDR3 DNA: TGTGCCAGCAGCCAACCTAGCGCTTATCAAGAGACCCAGTACTTC
CDR3 protein: CASSQPSAYQETQYF

D gene: .
clone size: .
V gene: TRBV2
J gene: TRBJ2-4
CDR3 DNA: TGTGCCAGCAGGAGGGTCCTAAACATTCAGTACTTC
CDR3 protein: CASRRVLNIQYF

D gene: .
clone size: once
V gene: TRBV5-5
J gene: TRBJ1-6
CDR3 DNA: TGTGCCAGCAGCCAAGGAGTTAGGGACACTAATTCACCCCTCCACTTT
CDR3 protein: CASSQGVRDTNSPLHF

D gene: TRBD2
clone size: .
V gene: TRBV29-1
J gene: TRBJ2-7
CDR3 DNA: TGCAGCGTTGAACCCTCTAGCGGGGGAAGGCGACAGTACTTC
CDR3 protein: CSVEPSSGGRRQYF

D gene: .
clone size: .
V gene: TRBV5-1
J gene: TRBJ2-1
CDR3 DNA: TGCGCCAGCAGCTTGGCCAGGGACAATGAGCAGTTCTTC
CDR3 protein: CASSLARDNEQFF

D gene: .
clone size: .
V gene: TRBV30
J gene: TRBJ1-2
CDR3 DNA: TGTGCCTGGAGCGCCGGAGGCCAACATGGCTACACCTTC
CDR3 protein: CAWSAGGQHGYTF

D gene: .
clone size: .
V gene: TRBV11-2
J gene: TRBJ1-2
CDR3 DNA: TGTGCCAGCAGCTTAGGCGGTAGCTATGGCTACACCTTC
CDR3 protein: CASSLGGSYGYTF

D gene: .
clone size: few
V gene: TRBV12-3/TRBV12-4
J gene: TRBJ2-7
CDR3 DNA: TGTGCCAGCAGGAACCAGTACGAGCAGTACTTC
CDR3 protein: CASRNQYEQYF

D gene: .
clone size: .
V gene: TRBV4-2
J gene: TRBJ1-2
CDR3 DNA: TGTGCCAGCAGCCAAGATTTGGGCTTGGATGGCTACACCTTC
CDR3 protein: CASSQDLGLDGYTF

D gene: .
clone size: few
V gene: TRBV13
J gene: TRBJ1-2
CDR3 DNA: TGTGCCAGCAGCCTACGGGATTTTGGCTACACCTTC
CDR3 protein: CASSLRDFGYTF

D gene: TRBD1
clone size: .
V gene: TRBV28
J gene: TRBJ2-3
CDR3 DNA: TGTGCCAGCAGTCTCGGGACAGGAGTAAGCACAGATACGCAGTATTTT
CDR3 protein: CASSLGTGVSTDTQYF

D gene: .
clone size: .
V gene: TRBV6-5
J gene: TRBJ1-1
CDR3 DNA: TGTGCCAGCAGTTCCGTCGGGATAAACACTGAAGCTTTCTTT
CDR3 protein: CASSSVGINTEAFF

D gene: .
clone size: .
V gene: TRBV12-5
J gene: TRBJ1-3
CDR3 DNA: TGTGCTAGTGTGGGCGGGAACACCATATATTTT
CDR3 protein: CASVGGNTIYF

D gene: .
clone size: once
V gene: TRBV6-4
J gene: TRBJ2-7
CDR3 DNA: TGTGCCAGCACTGGTAGCGATAACGCCTACGAGCAGTACTTC
CDR3 protein: CASTGSDNAYEQYF

D gene: TRBD2
clone size: .
V gene: TRBV5-1
J gene: TRBJ2-7
CDR3 DNA: TGCGCCAGCAGTGTAGGACTAGTCTCCTACGAGCAGTACTTC
CDR3 protein: CASSVGLVSYEQYF

D gene: .
clone size: few
V gene: TRBV12-3/TRBV12-4
J gene: TRBJ1-5
CDR3 DNA: TGTGCCAGCAGCACAAGTAGCAATCAGCCCCAGCATTTT
CDR3 protein: CASSTSSNQPQHF

D gene: TRBD1
clone size: .
V gene: TRBV5-5
J gene: TRBJ2-2
CDR3 DNA: TGTGCCAGCAGCCCGCGGACAGGGGACACCGGGGAGCTGTTTTTT
CDR3 protein: CASSPRTGDTGELFF

D gene: TRBD2
clone size: .
V gene: TRBV5-1
J gene: TRBJ2-1
CDR3 DNA: TGCGCCAGCAGCCCAACTAGCGGAGCCATTCTCGAGCAGTTCTTC
CDR3 protein: CASSPTSGAILEQFF

D gene: TRBD1
clone size: few
V gene: TRBV4-1
J gene: TRBJ1-4
CDR3 DNA: TGCGCCAGCAGCCACCCCGGGACAGGGGATGAAAAACTGTTTTTT
CDR3 protein: CASSHPGTGDEKLFF

D gene: .
clone size: .
V gene: TRBV6-5
J gene: TRBJ1-5
CDR3 DNA: TGTGCCAGCAGTCAGTGGGACATCCCTAATCAGCCCCAGCATTTT
CDR3 protein: CASSQWDIPNQPQHF

D gene: .
clone size: .
V gene: TRBV21-1
J gene: TRBJ1-5
CDR3 DNA: TGTGCCAGCAGCAAAGGGCGTCTAAGAGGGTGGCAGCCCCAGCATTTT
CDR3 protein: CASSKGRLRGWQPQHF

D gene: .
clone size: .
V gene: TRBV5-1
J gene: TRBJ1-4
CDR3 DNA: TGCGCCAGCAGCTTACGGGACTCTAATGAAAAACTGTTTTTT
CDR3 protein: CASSLRDSNEKLFF

D gene: .
clone size: .
V gene: TRBV27
J gene: TRBJ1-1
CDR3 DNA: TGTGCCAGCAGTTTACAGGTGACTGAAGCTTTCTTT
CDR3 protein: CASSLQVTEAFF

D gene: .
clone size: .
V gene: TRBV6-1
J gene: TRBJ1-3
CDR3 DNA: TGTGCCAGCAGTGGAATGGTCCGGGTCAGCTTCTGGCGAAACACCATATATTTT
CDR3 protein: CASSGMVRVSFWRNTIYF

D gene: .
clone size: few
V gene: TRBV7-9
J gene: TRBJ1-2
CDR3 DNA: TGTGCCAGCAGCTTACAGGGGATTAACTATGGCTACACCTTC
CDR3 protein: CASSLQGINYGYTF

D gene: TRBD1
clone size: .
V gene: TRBV27
J gene: TRBJ2-2
CDR3 DNA: TGTGCCAGCAGTTCATGGACAGGGGGAAACACCGGGGAGCTGTTTTTT
CDR3 protein: CASSSWTGGNTGELFF

D gene: .
clone size: .
V gene: TRBV3-1/TRBV3-2
J gene: TRBJ2-5
CDR3 DNA: TGTGCCAGCAGCCAGAATCGGGGGGCAGAGACCCAGTACTTC
CDR3 protein: CASSQNRGAETQYF

D gene: TRBD1
clone size: .
V gene: TRBV9
J gene: TRBJ1-3
CDR3 DNA: TGTGCCAGCAGTCCTCAGGGGGTTGGAAACACCATATATTTT
CDR3 protein: CASSPQGVGNTIYF

D gene: TRBD2
clone size: .
V gene: TRBV24-1
J gene: TRBJ2-3
CDR3 DNA: TGTGCCACCAGTGACCCGGGGACTAGCGGAAAAACAGATACGCAGTATTTT
CDR3 protein: CATSDPGTSGKTDTQYF

D gene: TRBD2
clone size: .
V gene: TRBV10-2
J gene: TRBJ2-7
CDR3 DNA: TGCGCCACCCGACCCCAAAGCGGGAGGGAACTAACCTCCTACGAGCAGTACTTC
CDR3 protein: CATRPQSGRELTSYEQYF